What follows is one T cell receptor beta chain and its context. The data originate from a study of blood T cell repertoires in COVID-19. Background on the study: Sites across the United States, Italy and Spain contributed samples from acute and convalescent COVID-19. PBMCs, B-cell-depleted T cells, or T cells were the source of the cDNA or gDNA that made up the material.

The length of the CDR3 is 13 residues. Original handling: From reference gene primer amplification, estimates of nucleated cell counts were derived. The method was immunoSEQ multiplex PCR; TCRdb's version includes in-frame clones alone and lacks a portion of them. That table gives V, J and clone size, and the DNA gave D and trimming. The sample includes over 100,000 clones, around nine tenths seen only once; the top ten take 2.5% to 3.5%. This receptor was obtained from a man aged 45-65 years with active or convalescent COVID-19. The rearrangement uses TRBV21-1 and TRBJ1-5. TRBV21-1 is deemed a pseudogene. Sequencing input: peripheral blood. The CDR3, as DNA: TGTGCCAGCAGCAAAGCTACCGGTCAGCCCCAGCATTTT. This codes for CASSKATGQPQHF.